The 6 T cell receptor beta chains reported below all come from one sample, sequenced in a study of CD8 T cells in ankylosing spondylitis. Whole-study results and caveats: Ankylosing spondylitis blood appeared to be characterized by a TCR beta motif of roughly eight highly homologous variants.

Their specific antigens are unknown. TCRdb independently ran MiXCR on the 5' RACE reads; one entry per CDR3 protein. The sample has 130,000 or so distinct CDR3 sequences; 15% to 20% are singletons. The sample comprised blood, either unsorted or a sorted T cell fraction (not recorded which). All receptors derive from a male donor with ankylosing spondylitis.

This clonotype has a count of ten or more. V gene TRBV5-1 combines with J gene TRBJ2-1; no firm D call. Per the germline V gene, CDR1 is SGHRS and CDR2 is YFSETQ. The CDR3 loop spans 14 amino acids. The germline V and J ends were trimmed by 0 bases and 8 bases, with 12 bases remaining between them. CDR3 region: CASSLEALSDEQFF. The CDR3 coding sequence is TGCGCCAGCAGCTTGGAAGCCCTCTCGGATGAGCAGTTCTTC.

The gene calls are TRBV6-2 or TRBV6-3 and TRBJ1-1; 10 nucleotides agree with TRBD1. In germline, CDR1 is MNHEY, CDR2 SVGEGT. This CDR3 has 14 residues. The trim removed 5 bases at V and 5 bases at J, leaving 5 bases unmatched. The CDR3 DNA sequence: TGTGCCAGCAGTACGACAGGGGGCTTAACTGAAGCTTTCTTT. Its translation: CASSTTGGLTEAFF.

The table lists this clonotype with a few counts. CDR3 DNA: TGTGCCACCAGCAGAGATCGGCAGGACCCTTCTTATAGCAATCAGCCCCAGCATTTT. Protein: CATSRDRQDPSYSNQPQHF. The chain couples TRBV15 to TRBJ1-5; no firm D call. Germline CDR1 is LNHNV and CDR2 is YYDKDF (reference sequence). The length of the CDR3 is 19 residues. The V gene lost 0 bases and the J gene lost 0 bases, with 18 bases spanning the gap.

This clonotype has only a few counts. The chain joins TRBV30 to TRBJ2-1; TRBD2 might be the D (6 bases). V was trimmed by 4 bases and J by 9 bases, leaving 16 bases between them. CDR3 length: 13 amino acids. CDR1 GTSNPN and CDR2 SVGIG come from the germline V gene (reference sequence). This CDR3 is CAWTPRERSEQFF. Here the CDR3 DNA reads TGTGCCTGGACCCCACGGGAGAGGAGTGAGCAGTTCTTC.

The V call is TRBV24-1, the J call TRBJ2-1, with a weak D call TRBD2 (6 bases). Germline CDR1 KGHDR, CDR2 SFDVKD. Trimming pared 5 bases from V and 1 base from J, leaving 8 bases between. The CDR3 sequence is 14 residues long. The CDR3 protein is CATSGRESYNEQFF. CDR3 nucleotides: TGTGCCACCAGTGGCCGGGAGTCCTACAATGAGCAGTTCTTC.

V is TRBV28 and J is TRBJ2-1; 8 bases line up with TRBD2. This CDR3 spans 16 amino acids. CDR1 is MDHEN and CDR2 is SYDVKM in the germline V gene. The V and J ends lost 4 bases and 9 bases, in that order; junction bases with no gene match: 14. This chain's CDR3 is CASSYRPGLEPGEQFF. The CDR3 coding sequence is TGTGCCAGCAGTTACCGCCCGGGACTAGAGCCCGGTGAGCAGTTCTTC.